What follows are 11 T cell receptor beta chains derived from one specimen sequenced in a study of blood T cell repertoires in COVID-19. Profiled with immunoSEQ multiplex PCR; TCRdb holds only in-frame clones, not every one. The table includes about 190,000 clones, about 86% detected once. Sequenced material: peripheral blood. The receptor set was obtained from a man aged 25-45 years with active or convalescent COVID-19.

CDR3 coding DNA: TGTGCCAGCACCCCCGCGGGGGTTTACACCGGGGAGCTGTTTTTT. Translated: CASTPAGVYTGELFF. V and J are TRBV6-5 and TRBJ2-2; 7 positions match TRBD2. Per germline, CDR1 MNHEY and CDR2 SVGAGI. The CDR3 runs to 15 residues. Germline trimming cut 7 bases from V and 3 bases from J; bases unmatched to any gene: 8.

The J gene is TRBJ2-1, the V gene TRBV19; 10 nucleotides align to TRBD2. The V gene end was trimmed by 6 bases and the J gene end by 12 bases; junction bases not matched to a gene: 11. The CDR3 length is 14 residues. Germline lookup yields CDR1 LNHDA and CDR2 SQIVND (reference sequence). Here the CDR3 DNA reads TGTGCCAGTAGAGAAGCGGGGGGGATGTCGGGGCAGTTCTTC. As protein: CASREAGGMSGQFF.

The chain carries TRBV7-8 and TRBJ2-7, with a tentative D call TRBD1 (6 bases). Trimming shortened V by 4 bases and J by 0 bases, and 19 bases separated the two germline ends. The CDR3 extends over 17 amino acids. From germline, CDR1 is SGHVS and CDR2 FQNEAQ. The CDR3 reads CASSYDRIKTGSYEQYF. CDR3 bases: TGTGCCAGCAGCTACGACCGAATTAAGACAGGCTCCTACGAGCAGTACTTC. The full variable domain, its missing parts supplied by reference TRBV7-8 and TRBJ2-7, is GAGVSQSPRYKVAKRGQDVALRCDPISGHVSLFWYQQALGQGPEFLTYFQNEAQLDKSGLPSDRFFAERPEGSVSTLKIQRTQQEDSAVYLCASSYDRIKTGSYEQYFGPGTRLTVT.

This clone occurred a few times. The chain combines TRBV5-1 with TRBJ2-2, with 9 positions matching TRBD1. J gave up 4 bases and V 4 bases, and 8 bases lay outside the gene matches. The CDR3 consists of 16 residues. Germline CDR1 is SGHRS and CDR2 is YFSETQ. The CDR3 coding sequence is TGCGCCAGCAGCCCCGAACAGGGGGCGGTCACCGGGGAGCTGTTTTTT. Translating gives CASSPEQGAVTGELFF.

This clone has a handful of counts. This chain joins TRBV18 and TRBJ1-1, with TRBD1 identical over 7 bases. This CDR3 comprises 12 residues. V gave up 10 bases and J gave up 4 bases; unmatched junction bases: 6. Germline V lookup: CDR1 KGHSH, CDR2 LQKENI. CDR3 loop: CATQQGTTEAFF. CDR3 nucleotides: TGTGCCACCCAACAGGGGACCACTGAAGCTTTCTTT.

The rearrangement uses TRBV27 and TRBJ1-1; no clear D gene. V was clipped by 4 bases and J by 6 bases, with 15 bases between them. The CDR3 length is 14 residues. The V gene's germline CDR1 is MNHEY and CDR2 SMNVEV (reference sequence). This chain's CDR3 is CASSSQQPNAEAFF. Written as DNA, the CDR3 is TGTGCCAGCAGTTCCCAACAACCCAACGCTGAAGCTTTCTTT.

The V call is TRBV6-5, the J call TRBJ1-6; 8 bases match TRBD1. V shed 3 bases and J 9 bases; nucleotides not matched to a gene: 7. Germline CDR1 is MNHEY and CDR2 is SVGAGI. This CDR3 region has 15 residues. CDR3 region: CASSYAQGARSPLHF. The DNA of the CDR3 is TGTGCCAGCAGTTATGCCCAGGGGGCGCGTTCACCCCTCCACTTT.

V gene TRBV6-2 or TRBV6-3 combines with J gene TRBJ2-5; weak D call: TRBD2 (5 bases). CDR1 and CDR2 from the germline V gene are MNHEY and SVGEGT. The CDR3 runs to 16 residues. V gave up 6 bases and J gave up 5 bases, with 22 bases separating them. The CDR3 DNA reads as TGTGCCAGCAGCGAACGTGGGCTACGGGGAATCGAGACCCAGTACTTC. Protein product: CASSERGLRGIETQYF.

This chain joins TRBV2 and TRBJ1-1; TRBD1 matches at 8 bases. V shed 11 bases, J shed 1 base, and the junction held 9 bases outside the gene matches. The CDR3 is 14 amino acids. From germline, CDR1 is SNHLY and CDR2 FYNNEI. CDR3 residues: CAGSGQGENTEAFF. The CDR3 bases are TGTGCCGGGAGTGGACAGGGTGAGAACACTGAAGCTTTCTTT. The full variable domain, its missing parts supplied by reference TRBV2 and TRBJ1-1, is EPEVTQTPSHQVTQMGQEVILRCVPISNHLYFYWYRQILGQKVEFLVSFYNNEISEKSEIFDDQFSVERPDGSNFTLKIRSTKLEDSAMYFCAGSGQGENTEAFFGQGTRLTVV.

The chain carries TRBV5-4 and TRBJ1-2; D remains ambiguous. This CDR3 is 12 amino acids long. Germline V gene lookup returns CDR1 SGHNT and CDR2 YYREEE (reference sequence). Trimming cost V 3 bases and J 1 base, with 4 bases left between them. CDR3 DNA: TGTGCCAGCAGCTCCAATAACTATGGCTACACCTTC. It is translated as CASSSNNYGYTF.

J is TRBJ1-4 and V is TRBV19; D is unclear. This CDR3 contains 17 residues. V dropped 1 base and J dropped 0 bases, with 12 bases sitting between them. Per the germline V gene, CDR1 is LNHDA and CDR2 is SQIVND (reference sequence). CDR3 region: CASSIAGGSATNEKLFF. The CDR3 nucleotides read TGTGCCAGTAGTATAGCGGGAGGTAGTGCAACTAATGAAAAACTGTTTTTT.